This T cell receptor (beta chain) was sequenced in a study of T cell repertoires in cytomegalovirus infection. MiXCR was run by TCRdb on the reads, yielding one entry per CDR3 protein. The table includes around 800,000 distinct CDR3 sequences, about 33% detected once. This clonotype came up many times. What it recognizes is unknown. Germline CDR1 reads SGHVS; CDR2 reads FQNEAQ. Trimming took 1 base from V and 9 from J, leaving 19 bases between them. CDR3 length: 17 amino acids. The clonotype originates from a human donor in good health (CMV status not recorded). Some clones in this sample may be carry-over from other donors' samples. The genes are TRBV7-8 and TRBJ1-6; D is uncertain. Sequencing used cultured CD8+ T cells from PBMCs, obtained from culture after CMV antigen stimulation. This CDR3 reads CASSLGVGTGQFSPLHF. In nucleotides, the CDR3 is TGTGCCAGCAGCTTAGGGGTTGGTACCGGGCAATTTTCACCCCTCCACTTT.